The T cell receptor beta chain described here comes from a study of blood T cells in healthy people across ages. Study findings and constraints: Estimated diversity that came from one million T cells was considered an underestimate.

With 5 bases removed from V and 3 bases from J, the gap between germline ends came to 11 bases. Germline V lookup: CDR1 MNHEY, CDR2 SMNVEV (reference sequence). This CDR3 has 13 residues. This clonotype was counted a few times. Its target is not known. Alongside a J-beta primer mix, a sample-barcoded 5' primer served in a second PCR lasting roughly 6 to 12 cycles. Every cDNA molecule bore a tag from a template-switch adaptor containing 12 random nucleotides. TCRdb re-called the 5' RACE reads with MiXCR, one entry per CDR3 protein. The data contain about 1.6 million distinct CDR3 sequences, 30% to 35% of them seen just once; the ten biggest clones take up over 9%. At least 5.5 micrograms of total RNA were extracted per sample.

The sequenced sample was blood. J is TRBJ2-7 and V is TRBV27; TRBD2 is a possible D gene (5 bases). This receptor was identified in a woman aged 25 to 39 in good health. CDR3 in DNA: TGTGCCAGCAGTCCCACTAGTTACTACGAGCAGTACTTC. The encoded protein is CASSPTSYYEQYF.